The rows below give T cell receptor beta chains drawn from one sample of a study of blood T cell repertoires in COVID-19. The table came from immunoSEQ multiplex PCR; TCRdb's copy has only in-frame clones and leaves some out. The table includes some 340,000 clones, more than 90% detected once. Specimen: PBMCs or T cells enriched from blood (not recorded which). All receptors come from a woman between 25 and 40 years old who had been exposed to COVID-19. Each CDR3 is given with its conserved first and last residue.

v_call cdr3_aa
TRBV6-5 CASSHRDRQTQYF
TRBV7-6 CASSLGGRGPNNEQFF
TRBV5-5 CASSSRGAPLTYEQYF
TRBV6-5 CASSFTTGSGYTF
TRBV9 CASSVSGGGPSGEQYF
TRBV27 CASSPLGGIGSPLHF
TRBV9 CASTPLAGGPTDTQYF
TRBV4-3 CASSQGPTSPRELFF
TRBV5-4 CASRDRDFYGYTF
TRBV5-5 CASSLGDRGHRGGSYEQYF
TRBV18 CASSPRAGDGYTF
TRBV10-3 CAISNLQGGEQYF
TRBV5-1 CASSHDGPTGASGYTF
TRBV18 CASSLGQGSDYGYTF
TRBV6-5 CASSWGQGDYGYTF
TRBV9 CASSISGTGSNYGYTF
TRBV7-3 CASSASGTGGNTIYF
TRBV9 CASSVGGFLSYNEQFF
TRBV11-2 CASARMGEGGTEAFF
TRBV5-1 CASSLELAATGTGELFF
TRBV19 CASSPRGPNRGDNTEAFF